The TCR beta chain described here comes from a study of blood T cell repertoires in COVID-19 (TCRdb year 2020). Looking at the study overall: Collaborator samples came from the United States, Italy and Spain and covered acute and convalescent phases of COVID-19. The prospective study material was composed of cDNA or gDNA derived from T cells, B-cell-depleted T cells, or PBMCs. Subjects who had been exposed to COVID-19, were actively infected with it, or had recovered from it provided the deeply sampled blood TCRbeta repertoires that made up the dataset. A freely available public database, intended as a resource for researchers studying the immune response to SARS-CoV-2, is where the repertoires were released. The samples were drawn from two sources: the first 160 participants of the ongoing ImmuneRACE study, and 1,000 to 1,500 subjects contributed by 6 global collaborators. The sample metadata nearly always contained a de-identified subject ID, COVID-19 status, age in years and sex. HLA class I and class II types, where available, came from metadata supplied by the sample provider rather than from assay-based typing. Study-level results and caveats: How much clinical and demographic metadata was included differed by source and by participant, and the metadata was provided uncurated.

Comments on this clone: The antigen it recognizes is unknown. Per-nucleotide qualities are absent, and no much larger clonotype sits a single base away.

TCRbeta CDR3 regions were amplified from genomic DNA by means of the immunoSEQ Assay, a bias-controlled multiplex PCR. In the paper's pipeline: Within the assay, amplification of reference gene primers was used to estimate how many nucleated cells each sample contained. To quantify the absolute abundance of each unique TCRbeta CDR3 rearrangement, sequence reads were collapsed and filtered. For each sample, productive Simpson clonality was calculated as the square root of Simpson's diversity index over productive rearrangements. Held by TCRdb, this immuneACCESS table contains in-frame sequences only and omits some clones. Under half of the omission traces to an unresolved V gene where checked; the cause of the rest is unknown. The V and J calls and clone size are taken from that table; D and trimming were inferred from the DNA. Within this sample are approximately 230,000 clones, with over 70% of them counted one time only. Of the sample, 4.5% to 6.5% is held by the ten largest clones.

Its CDR3 holds 14 amino acids, cysteine through phenylalanine. Of all the DNA, just the CDR3 is kept, 42 bases in frame from base 1. CDR1 and CDR2, per the germline V gene (reference sequence), are GTSNPN and SVGIG. The junction carries 12 bases between V and J, which are trimmed by 4 bases and 3 bases respectively. Each collaborating institution followed its own protocols to collect whole blood in K2EDTA tubes. For TCRbeta analysis, collaborators shipped samples in one of three forms: frozen whole blood, isolated PBMCs, or DNA extracted from either of those sample types. The chain employs TRBV30 and TRBJ2-2; TRBD1 could be the D gene, as 6 bases match. The sample consisted of peripheral blood. This TCR came from a man older than 75 with acute or convalescent COVID-19. DNA sequence: TGTGCCTGGAAGTCGACAGGCTACACCGGGGAGCTGTTTTTT. This sequence encodes CAWKSTGYTGELFF.